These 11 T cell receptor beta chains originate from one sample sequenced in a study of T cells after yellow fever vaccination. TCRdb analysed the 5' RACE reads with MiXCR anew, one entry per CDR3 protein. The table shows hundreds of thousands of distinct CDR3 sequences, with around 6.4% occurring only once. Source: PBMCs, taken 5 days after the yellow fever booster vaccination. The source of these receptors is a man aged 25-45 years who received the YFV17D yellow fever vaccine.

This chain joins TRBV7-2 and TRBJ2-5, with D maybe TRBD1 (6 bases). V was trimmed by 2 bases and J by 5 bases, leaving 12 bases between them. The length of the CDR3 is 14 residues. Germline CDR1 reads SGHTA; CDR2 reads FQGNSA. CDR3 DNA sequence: TGTGCCAGCAGCTTATGGGGCAGGGGCGAGACCCAGTACTTC. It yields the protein CASSLWGRGETQYF.

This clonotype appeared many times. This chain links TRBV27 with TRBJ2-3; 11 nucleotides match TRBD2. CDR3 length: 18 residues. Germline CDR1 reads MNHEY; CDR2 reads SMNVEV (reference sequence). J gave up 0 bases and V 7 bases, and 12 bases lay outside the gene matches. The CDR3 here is CASTTYSGRATSTDTQYF. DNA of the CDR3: TGTGCCAGCACCACCTATAGCGGGAGGGCGACTAGCACAGATACGCAGTATTTT.

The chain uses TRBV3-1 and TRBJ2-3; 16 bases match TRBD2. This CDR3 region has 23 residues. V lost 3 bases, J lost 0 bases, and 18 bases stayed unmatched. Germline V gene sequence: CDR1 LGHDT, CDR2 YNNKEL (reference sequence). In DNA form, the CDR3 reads TGTGCCAGCAGCCAGCCCGGGACTAGCGGGAGGGTGCGCGGTGCCGAAAGCACAGATACGCAGTATTTT. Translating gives CASSQPGTSGRVRGAESTDTQYF.

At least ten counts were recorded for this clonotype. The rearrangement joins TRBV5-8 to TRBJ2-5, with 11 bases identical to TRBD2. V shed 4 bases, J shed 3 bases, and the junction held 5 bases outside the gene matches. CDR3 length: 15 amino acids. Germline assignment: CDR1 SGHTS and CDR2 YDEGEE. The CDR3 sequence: CASSPGTSGEETQYF. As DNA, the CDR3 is TGTGCCAGCAGCCCGGGGACTAGCGGAGAAGAGACCCAGTACTTC.

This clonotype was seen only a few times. CDR3 amino acids: CASRPGEGISPLHF. The CDR3 DNA follows: TGTGCCAGCAGACCAGGGGAAGGGATCTCACCCCTCCACTTT. The chain employs TRBV27 and TRBJ1-6; a weak D match, TRBD1 (6 bases). Germline CDR1 reads MNHEY; CDR2 reads SMNVEV (reference sequence). The V end lost 6 bases, the J end lost 10 bases, and 16 bases lay between the germline ends. There are 14 residues in the CDR3.

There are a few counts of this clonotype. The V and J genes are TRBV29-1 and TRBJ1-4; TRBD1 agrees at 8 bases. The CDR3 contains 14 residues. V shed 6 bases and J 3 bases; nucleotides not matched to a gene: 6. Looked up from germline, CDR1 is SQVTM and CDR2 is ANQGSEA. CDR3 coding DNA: TGCAGCGTCCTCAGGGGGCCGGCTAATGAAAAACTGTTTTTT. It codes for CSVLRGPANEKLFF. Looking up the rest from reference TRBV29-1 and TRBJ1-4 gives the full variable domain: SAVISQKPSRDICQRGTSLTIQCQVDSQVTMMFWYRQQPGQSLTLIATANQGSEATYESGFVIDKFPISRPNLTFSTLTVSNMSPEDSSIYLCSVLRGPANEKLFFGSGTQLSVL.

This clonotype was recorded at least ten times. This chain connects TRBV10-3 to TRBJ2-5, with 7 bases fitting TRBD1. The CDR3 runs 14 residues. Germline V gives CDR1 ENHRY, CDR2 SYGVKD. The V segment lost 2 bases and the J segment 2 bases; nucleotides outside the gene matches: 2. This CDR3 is CAISERGPQETQYF. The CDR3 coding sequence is TGTGCCATCAGTGAGAGGGGGCCTCAAGAGACCCAGTACTTC.

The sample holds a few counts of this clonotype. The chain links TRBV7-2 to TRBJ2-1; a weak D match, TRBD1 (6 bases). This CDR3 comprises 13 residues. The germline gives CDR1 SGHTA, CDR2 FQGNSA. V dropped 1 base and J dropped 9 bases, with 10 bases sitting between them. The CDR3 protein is CASSLEGGGEQFF. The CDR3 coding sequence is TGTGCCAGCAGCTTAGAAGGGGGTGGTGAGCAGTTCTTC. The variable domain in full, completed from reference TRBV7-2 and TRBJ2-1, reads GAGVSQSPSNKVTEKGKDVELRCDPISGHTALYWYRQSLGQGLEFLIYFQGNSAPDKSGLPSDRFSAERTGGSVSTLTIQRTQQEDSAVYLCASSLEGGGEQFFGPGTRLTVL.

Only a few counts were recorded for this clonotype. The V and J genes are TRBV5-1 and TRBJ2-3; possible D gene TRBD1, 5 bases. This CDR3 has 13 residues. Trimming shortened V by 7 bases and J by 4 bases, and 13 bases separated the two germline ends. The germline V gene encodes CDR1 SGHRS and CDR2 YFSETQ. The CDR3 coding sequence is TGCGCCAGCGGCGACGTAGGGGCAGATACGCAGTATTTT. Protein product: CASGDVGADTQYF.

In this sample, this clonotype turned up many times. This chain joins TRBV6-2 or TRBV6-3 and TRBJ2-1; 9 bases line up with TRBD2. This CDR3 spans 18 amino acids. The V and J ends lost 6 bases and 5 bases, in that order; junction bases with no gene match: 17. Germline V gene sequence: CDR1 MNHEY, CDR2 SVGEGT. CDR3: CASRGGTSPQVFNNEQFF. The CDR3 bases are TGTGCCAGCAGGGGGGGGACTAGCCCCCAGGTTTTTAACAATGAGCAGTTCTTC.

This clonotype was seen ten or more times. This chain's CDR3 is CASSPRVVGANNEQFF. CDR3 DNA: TGTGCCAGCAGTCCCCGGGTGGTTGGAGCCAACAATGAGCAGTTCTTC. V and J are TRBV12-3 or TRBV12-4 and TRBJ2-1; D unclear. This CDR3 contains 16 residues. V dropped 5 bases and J dropped 5 bases, with 19 bases sitting between them.